The next 7 T cell receptor beta chains were all read from a single sample in a study of T cells in Graves' hyperthyroidism and ophthalmopathy. The source material, RNA transcripts, was used to amplify TCR beta CDR3 regions. Initially, a first-round RT-PCR of the TCR CDR3 employed the HTBI primer set. TCRdb re-analysed the multiplex PCR reads in MiXCR, keeping a single row per CDR3 protein. The profile shows 450,000 to 650,000 distinct CDR3 sequences, 20% to 25% of them singletons. Sequenced input: blood. These receptors were obtained from a man between 18 and 35 years old with Graves' hyperthyroidism.

This clonotype has at least ten counts. The chain recombines TRBV9 with TRBJ2-2; the D is unclear. V lost 0 bases and J lost 1, with 7 bases in between. This CDR3 is 15 amino acids long. CDR1 is SGDLS and CDR2 is YYNGEE in the germline V gene. CDR3 nucleotides: TGTGCCAGCAGCGTAGATAGAGGGAACACCGGGGAGCTGTTTTTT. It yields the protein CASSVDRGNTGELFF.

This clonotype was seen at least ten times. The DNA of the CDR3 is TGTGCCAGCAGTTTAAATATGTACCAAGAGACCCAGTACTTC. Translation: CASSLNMYQETQYF. The V and J genes are TRBV12-3 or TRBV12-4 and TRBJ2-5; D not resolved. The CDR3 has 14 residues. Between the trimmed V and J ends, which lost 2 bases and 0 bases, there was a span of 7 bases.

The chain has TRBV3-1 and TRBJ2-2; TRBD1 might be the D (6 bases). Trimming removed 6 bases at V and 5 bases at J, with 16 bases between. Germline-derived CDR1 and CDR2 are LGHDT and YNNKEL (reference sequence). This CDR3 has 15 residues. The CDR3 region is CASRASRGGTGELFF. The CDR3 region has the DNA TGTGCCAGCAGAGCAAGCAGGGGTGGTACCGGGGAGCTGTTTTTT.

This clonotype was counted many times. The J gene is TRBJ2-5, the V gene TRBV28; D is perhaps TRBD1 (5 bases). The ends were cut back, 1 base at V and 1 base at J, with 10 bases in the middle. CDR1 is MDHEN and CDR2 is SYDVKM in the germline V gene. CDR3 length: 15 amino acids. The CDR3 spells CASSLSTAIQETQYF. The CDR3 nucleotides read TGTGCCAGCAGTTTATCGACAGCCATCCAAGAGACCCAGTACTTC.

This clonotype came up many times. The chain has TRBV6-5 and TRBJ2-7; D not resolved. Germline CDR1 and CDR2: MNHEY and SVGAGI. V shed 5 bases and J shed 9 bases, with 17 bases lying between them. This CDR3 spans 13 amino acids. The CDR3 DNA reads as TGTGCCAGCAGTCCTCCGGGCCTACCGGGGCAGTACTTC. Translated: CASSPPGLPGQYF.

There are many counts of this clonotype. The V and J genes are TRBV10-3 and TRBJ2-7, with D perhaps given as TRBD1 or TRBD2 (5 bases each). V lost 7 bases and J 0 bases, leaving 19 bases between the germline ends. Germline V gives CDR1 ENHRY, CDR2 SYGVKD. This CDR3 spans 16 amino acids. The CDR3 loop reads CAIMRVGANPSYEQYF. The CDR3 DNA is TGTGCCATCATGAGGGTCGGGGCTAACCCCTCCTACGAGCAGTACTTC.

V and J are TRBV12-3 or TRBV12-4 and TRBJ2-5; D gene ambiguous. There are 13 residues in the CDR3. The V end was cut by 7 bases, the J end by 7 bases, with 16 bases between. In nucleotides, the CDR3 is TGTGCCAGCAAAAACGGCAGGTCGGGGACCCAGTACTTC. Translated: CASKNGRSGTQYF.